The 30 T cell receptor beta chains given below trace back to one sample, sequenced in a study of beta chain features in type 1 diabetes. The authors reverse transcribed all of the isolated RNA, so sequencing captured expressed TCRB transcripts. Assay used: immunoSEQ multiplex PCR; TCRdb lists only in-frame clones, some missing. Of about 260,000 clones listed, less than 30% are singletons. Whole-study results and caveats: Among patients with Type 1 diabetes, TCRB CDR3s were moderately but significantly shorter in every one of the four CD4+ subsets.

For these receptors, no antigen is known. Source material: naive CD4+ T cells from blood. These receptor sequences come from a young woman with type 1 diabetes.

CDR3 in amino acids: CASSVTSGREGYNEQFF. As DNA, the CDR3 is TGTGCCAGCAGCGTGACTAGCGGGAGGGAGGGCTACAATGAGCAGTTCTTC. This chain joins TRBV7-3 and TRBJ2-1; 14 bases are a match to TRBD2. The germline V gene has CDR1 SGHTA and CDR2 FQGTGA. With V trimmed by 5 bases and J by 3 bases, 6 bases remained unmatched. The CDR3 length is 17 residues.

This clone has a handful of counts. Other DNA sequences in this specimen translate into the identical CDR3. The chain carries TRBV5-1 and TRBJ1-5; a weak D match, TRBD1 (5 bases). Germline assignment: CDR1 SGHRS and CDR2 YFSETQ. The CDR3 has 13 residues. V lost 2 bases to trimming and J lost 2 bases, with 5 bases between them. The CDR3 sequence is CASSLQGNQPQHF. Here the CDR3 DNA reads TGCGCCAGCAGCTTACAGGGCAATCAGCCCCAGCATTTT.

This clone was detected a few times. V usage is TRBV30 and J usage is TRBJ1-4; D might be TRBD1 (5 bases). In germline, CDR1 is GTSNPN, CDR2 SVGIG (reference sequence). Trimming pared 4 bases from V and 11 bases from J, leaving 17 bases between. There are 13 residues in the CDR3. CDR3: CAWIDSLGRKLFF. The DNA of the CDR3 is TGTGCCTGGATAGACAGCCTAGGACGCAAACTGTTTTTT.

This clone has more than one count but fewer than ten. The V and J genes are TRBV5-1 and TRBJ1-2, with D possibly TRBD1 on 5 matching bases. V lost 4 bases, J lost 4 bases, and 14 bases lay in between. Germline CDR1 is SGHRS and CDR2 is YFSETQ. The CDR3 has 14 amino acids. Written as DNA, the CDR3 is TGCGCCAGCAGCCCACGGACACTCGGCTATGGCTACACCTTC. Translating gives CASSPRTLGYGYTF.

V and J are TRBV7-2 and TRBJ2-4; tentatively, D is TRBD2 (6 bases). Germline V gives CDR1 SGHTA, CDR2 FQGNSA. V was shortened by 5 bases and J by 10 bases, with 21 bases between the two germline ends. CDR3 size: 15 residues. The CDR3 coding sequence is TGTGCCAGCAGCCCTCCCCGTGGAGGGCTCAGGATTCAGTACTTC. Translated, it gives CASSPPRGGLRIQYF.

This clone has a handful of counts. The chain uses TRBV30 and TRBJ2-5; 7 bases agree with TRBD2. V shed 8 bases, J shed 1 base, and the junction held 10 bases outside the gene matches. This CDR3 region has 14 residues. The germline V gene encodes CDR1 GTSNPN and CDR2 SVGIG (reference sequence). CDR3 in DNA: TGTGCCCACCGGCCGGCGGGAGCCCAAGAGACCCAGTACTTC. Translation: CAHRPAGAQETQYF.

CDR3 protein: CASSFSRVARYEQYF. CDR3 DNA sequence: TGTGCCAGCAGCTTTTCCCGGGTCGCTCGCTACGAGCAGTACTTC. This chain links TRBV7-9 with TRBJ2-7; D unclear. Trimming removed 3 bases at V and 3 bases at J, with 15 bases between. Looked up from germline, CDR1 is SEHNR and CDR2 is FQNEAQ (reference sequence). This CDR3 comprises 15 residues.

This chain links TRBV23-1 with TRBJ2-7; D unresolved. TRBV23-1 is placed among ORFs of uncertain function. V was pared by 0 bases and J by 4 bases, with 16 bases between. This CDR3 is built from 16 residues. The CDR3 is CASSQSICHRTYEQYF. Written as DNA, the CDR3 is TGCGCCAGCAGTCAATCGATTTGTCACAGAACTTACGAGCAGTACTTC.

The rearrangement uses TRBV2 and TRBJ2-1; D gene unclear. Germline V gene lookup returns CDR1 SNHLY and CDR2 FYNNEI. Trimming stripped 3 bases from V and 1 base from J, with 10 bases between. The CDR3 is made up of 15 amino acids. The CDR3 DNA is TGTGCCAGCAGTGATTTGTCGGTGTCCTACAATGAGCAGTTCTTC. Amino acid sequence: CASSDLSVSYNEQFF.

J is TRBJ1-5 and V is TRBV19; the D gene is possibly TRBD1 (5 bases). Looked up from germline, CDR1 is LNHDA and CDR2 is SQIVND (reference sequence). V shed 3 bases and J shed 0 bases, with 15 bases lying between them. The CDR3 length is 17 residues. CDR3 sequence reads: CASSISRTKYSNQPQHF. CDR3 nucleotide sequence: TGTGCCAGTAGTATCTCCAGGACAAAGTATAGCAATCAGCCCCAGCATTTT.

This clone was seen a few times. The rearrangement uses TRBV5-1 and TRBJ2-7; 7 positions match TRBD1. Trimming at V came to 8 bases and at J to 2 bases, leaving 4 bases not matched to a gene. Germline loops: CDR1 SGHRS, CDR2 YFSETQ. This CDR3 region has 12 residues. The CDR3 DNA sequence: TGCGCCAGTCGACAGGGCCCCTACGAGCAGTACTTC. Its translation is CASRQGPYEQYF.

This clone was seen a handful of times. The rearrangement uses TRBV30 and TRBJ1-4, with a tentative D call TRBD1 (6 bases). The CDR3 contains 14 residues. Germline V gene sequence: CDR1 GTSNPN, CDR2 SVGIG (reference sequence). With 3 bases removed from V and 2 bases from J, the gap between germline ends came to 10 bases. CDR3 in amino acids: CAWSLGATNEKLFF. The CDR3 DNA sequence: TGTGCCTGGAGCCTGGGGGCTACTAATGAAAAACTGTTTTTT.

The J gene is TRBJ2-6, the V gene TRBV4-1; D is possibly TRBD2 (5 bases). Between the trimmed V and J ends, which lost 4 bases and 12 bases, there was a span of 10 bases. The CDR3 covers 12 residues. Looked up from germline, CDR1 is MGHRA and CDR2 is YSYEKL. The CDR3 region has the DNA TGCGCCAGCAGCCCCGTAGGGAGCGTCCTGACTTTC. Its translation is CASSPVGSVLTF.

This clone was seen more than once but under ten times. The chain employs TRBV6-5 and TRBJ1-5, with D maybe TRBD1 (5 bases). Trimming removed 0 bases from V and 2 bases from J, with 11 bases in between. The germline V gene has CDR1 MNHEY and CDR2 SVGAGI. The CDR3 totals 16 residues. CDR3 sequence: CASSYSGPGGNQPQHF. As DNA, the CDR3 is TGTGCCAGCAGTTACTCTGGCCCGGGGGGCAATCAGCCCCAGCATTTT.

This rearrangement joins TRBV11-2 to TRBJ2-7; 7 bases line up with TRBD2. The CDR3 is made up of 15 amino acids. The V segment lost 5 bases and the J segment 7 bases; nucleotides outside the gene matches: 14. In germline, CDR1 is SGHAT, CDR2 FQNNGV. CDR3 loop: CASSTPREAGREQYF. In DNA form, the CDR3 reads TGTGCCAGCAGCACTCCCCGGGAAGCGGGACGGGAGCAGTACTTC.

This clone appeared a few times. The CDR3 here is CASSYSGGNTEAFF. In DNA form, the CDR3 reads TGTGCCAGCAGTTACTCAGGAGGGAACACTGAAGCTTTCTTT. This rearrangement joins TRBV6-5 to TRBJ1-1; no firm D call. Germline lookup yields CDR1 MNHEY and CDR2 SVGAGI. This CDR3 spans 14 amino acids. The V end was cut by 0 bases, the J end by 1 base, with 6 bases between.

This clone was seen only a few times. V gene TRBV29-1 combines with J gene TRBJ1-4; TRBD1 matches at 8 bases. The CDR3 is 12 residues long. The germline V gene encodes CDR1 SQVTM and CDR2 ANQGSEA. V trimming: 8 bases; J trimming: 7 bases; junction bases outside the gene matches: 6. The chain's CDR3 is CSPGQGREKLFF. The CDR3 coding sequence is TGCAGCCCCGGACAGGGTCGTGAAAAACTGTTTTTT.

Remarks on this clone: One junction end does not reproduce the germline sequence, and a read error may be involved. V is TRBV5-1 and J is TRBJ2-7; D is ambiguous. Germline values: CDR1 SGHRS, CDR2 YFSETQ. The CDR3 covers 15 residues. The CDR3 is CASSLGAEFSHEQYF. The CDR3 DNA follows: TGCGCCAGCAGCTTGGGCGCGGAGTTCTCCCACGAGCAGTACTTC.

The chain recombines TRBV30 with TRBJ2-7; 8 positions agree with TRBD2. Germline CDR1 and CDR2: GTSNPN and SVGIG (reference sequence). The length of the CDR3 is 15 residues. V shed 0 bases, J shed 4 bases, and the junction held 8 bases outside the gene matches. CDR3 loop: CAWSVQGSGAYEQYF. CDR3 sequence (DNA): TGTGCCTGGAGTGTACAAGGTAGCGGGGCTTACGAGCAGTACTTC. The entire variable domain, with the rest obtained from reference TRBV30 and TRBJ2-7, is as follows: SQTIHQWPATLVQPVGSPLSLECTVEGTSNPNLYWYRQAAGRGLQLLFYSVGIGQISSEVPQNLSASRPQDRQFILSSKKLLLSDSGFYLCAWSVQGSGAYEQYFGPGTRLTVT.

CDR3 bases: TGTGCCAGCAGCTCCAGACTGGAAGAGACCCAGTACTTC. Translating gives CASSSRLEETQYF. The chain links TRBV7-2 to TRBJ2-5; D ambiguous. The CDR3 is 13 amino acids. Looked up from germline, CDR1 is SGHTA and CDR2 is FQGNSA. Trimming left V 4 bases short and J 3 bases short, with 9 bases between. Variable domain in full (rest from reference TRBV7-2 and TRBJ2-5): GAGVSQSPSNKVTEKGKDVELRCDPISGHTALYWYRQSLGQGLEFLIYFQGNSAPDKSGLPSDRFSAERTGGSVSTLTIQRTQQEDSAVYLCASSSRLEETQYFGPGTRLLVL.

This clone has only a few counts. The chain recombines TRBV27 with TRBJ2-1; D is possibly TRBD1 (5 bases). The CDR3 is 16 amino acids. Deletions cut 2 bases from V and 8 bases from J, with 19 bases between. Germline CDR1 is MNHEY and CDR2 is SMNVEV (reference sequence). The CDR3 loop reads CASSLGPLGAHDEQFF. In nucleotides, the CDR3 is TGTGCCAGCAGTTTAGGCCCCCTTGGGGCTCACGATGAGCAGTTCTTC.

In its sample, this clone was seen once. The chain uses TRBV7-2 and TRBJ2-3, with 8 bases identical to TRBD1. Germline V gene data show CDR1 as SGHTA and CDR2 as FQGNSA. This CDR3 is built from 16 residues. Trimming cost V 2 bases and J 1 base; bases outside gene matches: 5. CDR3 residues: CASSLRQGLGTDTQYF. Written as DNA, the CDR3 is TGTGCCAGCAGCTTAAGACAGGGGTTGGGCACAGATACGCAGTATTTT.

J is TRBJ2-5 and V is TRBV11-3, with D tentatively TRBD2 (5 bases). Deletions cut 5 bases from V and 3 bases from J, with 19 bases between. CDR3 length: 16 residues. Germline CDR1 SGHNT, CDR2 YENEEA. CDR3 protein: CASSGVSRDYEETQYF. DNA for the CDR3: TGTGCCAGCAGCGGTGTCTCTCGCGACTACGAAGAGACCCAGTACTTC.

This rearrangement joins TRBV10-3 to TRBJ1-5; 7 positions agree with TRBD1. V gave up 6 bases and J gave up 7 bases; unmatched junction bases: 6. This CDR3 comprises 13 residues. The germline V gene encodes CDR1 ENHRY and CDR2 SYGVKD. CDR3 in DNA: TGTGCCATCAGAACAGGGGCGGACCAGCCCCAGCATTTT. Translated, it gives CAIRTGADQPQHF.

The CDR3: CASSLGGGQETQYF. Here the CDR3 DNA reads TGTGCCAGCAGCTTAGGCGGGGGTCAAGAGACCCAGTACTTC. This sequence joins TRBV7-6 and TRBJ2-5; 7 nucleotides align to TRBD2. This CDR3 has 14 residues. The germline V gene has CDR1 SGHVS and CDR2 FNYEAQ. V shed 1 base and J 2 bases; nucleotides not matched to a gene: 1. Full variable domain (missing parts from reference TRBV7-6 and TRBJ2-5): GAGVSQSPRYKVTKRGQDVALRCDPISGHVSLYWYRQALGQGPEFLTYFNYEAQQDKSGLPNDRFSAERPEGSISTLTIQRTEQRDSAMYRCASSLGGGQETQYFGPGTRLLVL.

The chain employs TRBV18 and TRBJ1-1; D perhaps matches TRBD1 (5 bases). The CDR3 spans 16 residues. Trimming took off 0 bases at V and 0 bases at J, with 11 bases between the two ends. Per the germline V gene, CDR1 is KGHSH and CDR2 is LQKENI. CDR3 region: CASSPPNRPVNTEAFF. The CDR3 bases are TGTGCCAGCTCACCACCTAACAGGCCAGTGAACACTGAAGCTTTCTTT.

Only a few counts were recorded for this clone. DNA of the CDR3: TGTGCCAGCAGCCTCTGGGAGAGGCCGAAGACGGATGGCTACACCTTC. Encoded protein: CASSLWERPKTDGYTF. The chain recombines TRBV7-3 with TRBJ1-2; D is undetermined. Germline V gene data show CDR1 as SGHTA and CDR2 as FQGTGA. The CDR3 has 16 amino acids. Between the trimmed V and J ends, which lost 5 bases and 6 bases, there was a span of 22 bases. Variable domain in full (rest from reference TRBV7-3 and TRBJ1-2): GAGVSQTPSNKVTEKGKYVELRCDPISGHTALYWYRQSLGQGPEFLIYFQGTGAADDSGLPNDRFFAVRPEGSVSTLKIQRTERGDSAVYLCASSLWERPKTDGYTFGSGTRLTVV.

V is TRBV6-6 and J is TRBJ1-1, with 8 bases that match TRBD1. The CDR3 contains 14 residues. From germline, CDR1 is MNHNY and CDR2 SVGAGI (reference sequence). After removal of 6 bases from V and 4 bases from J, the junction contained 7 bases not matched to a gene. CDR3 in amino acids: CASSRGQDSTEAFF. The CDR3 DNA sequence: TGTGCCAGCAGCCGGGGACAGGATAGCACTGAAGCTTTCTTT.

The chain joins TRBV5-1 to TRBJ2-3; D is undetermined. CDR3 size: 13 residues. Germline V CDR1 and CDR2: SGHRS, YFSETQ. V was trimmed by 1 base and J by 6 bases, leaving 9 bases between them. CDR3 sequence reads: CASSLLEPDTQYF. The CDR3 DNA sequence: TGCGCCAGCAGCTTGTTAGAACCGGATACGCAGTATTTT.

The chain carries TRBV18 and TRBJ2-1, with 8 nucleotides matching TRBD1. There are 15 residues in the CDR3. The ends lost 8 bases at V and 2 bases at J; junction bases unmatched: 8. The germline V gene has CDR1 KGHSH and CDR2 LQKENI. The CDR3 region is CASTRTGTTYNEQFF. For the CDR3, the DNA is TGTGCCAGCACCAGGACAGGGACCACCTACAATGAGCAGTTCTTC.